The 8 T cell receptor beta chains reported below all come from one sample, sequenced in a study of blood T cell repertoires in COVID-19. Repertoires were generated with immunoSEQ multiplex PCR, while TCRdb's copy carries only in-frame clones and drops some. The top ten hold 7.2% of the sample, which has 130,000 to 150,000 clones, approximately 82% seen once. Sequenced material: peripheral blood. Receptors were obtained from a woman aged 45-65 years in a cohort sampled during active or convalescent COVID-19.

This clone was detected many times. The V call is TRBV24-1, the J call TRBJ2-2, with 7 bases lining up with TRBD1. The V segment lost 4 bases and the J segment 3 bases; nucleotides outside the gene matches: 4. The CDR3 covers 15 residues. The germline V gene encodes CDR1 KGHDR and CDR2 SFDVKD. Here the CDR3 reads CATSDLDRDTGELFF. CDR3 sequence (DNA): TGTGCCACCAGTGACCTTGACAGGGACACCGGGGAGCTGTTTTTT.

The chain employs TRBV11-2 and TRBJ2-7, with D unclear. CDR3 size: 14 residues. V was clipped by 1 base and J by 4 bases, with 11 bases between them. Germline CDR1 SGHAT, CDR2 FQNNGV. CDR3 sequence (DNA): TGTGCCAGCAGCTTAGGACAATTAAGTTACGAGCAGTACTTC. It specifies CASSLGQLSYEQYF. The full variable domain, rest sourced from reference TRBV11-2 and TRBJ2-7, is EAGVAQSPRYKIIEKRQSVAFWCNPISGHATLYWYQQILGQGPKLLIQFQNNGVVDDSQLPKDRFSAERLKGVDSTLKIQPAKLEDSAVYLCASSLGQLSYEQYFGPGTRLTVT.

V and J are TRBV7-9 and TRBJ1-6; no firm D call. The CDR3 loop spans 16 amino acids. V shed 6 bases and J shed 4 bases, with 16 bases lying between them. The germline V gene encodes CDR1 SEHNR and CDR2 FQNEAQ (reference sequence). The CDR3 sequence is CASRDNRELYNSPLHF. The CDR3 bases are TGTGCCAGCAGAGACAACCGGGAATTGTATAATTCACCCCTCCACTTT.

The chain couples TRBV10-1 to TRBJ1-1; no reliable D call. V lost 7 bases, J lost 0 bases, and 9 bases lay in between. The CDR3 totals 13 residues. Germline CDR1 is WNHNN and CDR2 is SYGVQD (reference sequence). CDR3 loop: CASMAGMNTEAFF. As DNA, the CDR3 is TGCGCCAGCATGGCAGGCATGAACACTGAAGCTTTCTTT.

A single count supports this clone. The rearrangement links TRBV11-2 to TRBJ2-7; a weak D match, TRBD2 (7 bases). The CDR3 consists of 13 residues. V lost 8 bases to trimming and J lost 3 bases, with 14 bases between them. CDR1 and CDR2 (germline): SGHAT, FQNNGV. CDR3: CASGPGGLYEQYF. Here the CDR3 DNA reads TGTGCCAGCGGTCCGGGGGGCCTCTACGAGCAGTACTTC.

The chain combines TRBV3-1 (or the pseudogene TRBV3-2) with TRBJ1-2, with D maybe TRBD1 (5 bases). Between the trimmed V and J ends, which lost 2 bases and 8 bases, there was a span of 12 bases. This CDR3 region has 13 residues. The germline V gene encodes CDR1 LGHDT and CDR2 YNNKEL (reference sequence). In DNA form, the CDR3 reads TGTGCCAGCAGCCAACCGGGGGAGGGGGGCTACACCTTC. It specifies CASSQPGEGGYTF.

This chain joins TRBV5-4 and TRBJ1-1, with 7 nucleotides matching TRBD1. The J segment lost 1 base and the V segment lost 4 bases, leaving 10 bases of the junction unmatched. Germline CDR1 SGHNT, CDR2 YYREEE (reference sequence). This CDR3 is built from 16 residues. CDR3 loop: CASSRPGQTRNTEAFF. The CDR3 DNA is TGTGCCAGCAGCCGACCGGGACAGACTAGGAACACTGAAGCTTTCTTT. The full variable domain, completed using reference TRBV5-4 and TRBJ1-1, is ETGVTQSPTHLIKTRGQQVTLRCSSQSGHNTVSWYQQALGQGPQFIFQYYREEENGRGNFPPRFSGLQFPNYSSELNVNALELDDSALYLCASSRPGQTRNTEAFFGQGTRLTVV.

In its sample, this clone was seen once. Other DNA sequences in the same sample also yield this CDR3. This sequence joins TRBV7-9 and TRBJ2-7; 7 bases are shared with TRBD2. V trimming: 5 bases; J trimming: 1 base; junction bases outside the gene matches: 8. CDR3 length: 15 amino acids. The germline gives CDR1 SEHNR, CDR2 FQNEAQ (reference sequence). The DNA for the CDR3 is TGTGCCAGCAGCCCGGCGGGAGTCTCATCCTACGAGCAGTACTTC. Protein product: CASSPAGVSSYEQYF.